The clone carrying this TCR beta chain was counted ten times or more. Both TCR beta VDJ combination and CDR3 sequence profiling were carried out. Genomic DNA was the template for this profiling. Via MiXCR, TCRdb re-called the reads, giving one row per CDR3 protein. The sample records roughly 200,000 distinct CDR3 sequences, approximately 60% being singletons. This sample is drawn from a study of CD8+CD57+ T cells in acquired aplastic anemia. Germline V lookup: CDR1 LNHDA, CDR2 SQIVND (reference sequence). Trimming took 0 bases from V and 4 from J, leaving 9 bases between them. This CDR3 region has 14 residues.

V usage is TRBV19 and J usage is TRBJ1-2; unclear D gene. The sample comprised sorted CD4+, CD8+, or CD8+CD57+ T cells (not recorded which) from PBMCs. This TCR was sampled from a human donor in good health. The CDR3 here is CASSIDYSFYGYTF. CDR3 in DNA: TGTGCCAGTAGTATAGACTACAGCTTCTATGGCTACACCTTC.